This T cell receptor beta chain was identified during a study of T cells after yellow fever vaccination. TCRdb itself ran the 5' RACE reads through MiXCR, one entry per CDR3 protein. The sample holds 50,000 to 75,000 distinct CDR3 sequences, approximately 6.1% seen once. This CDR3 is built from 19 residues. Trimming removed 4 bases from V and 0 bases from J; junction bases left unmatched: 16. CDR1 and CDR2 from the germline V gene are SGHRS and YFSETQ. This clonotype was seen a handful of times. This clonotype was sampled from a man aged 18-30 years who received the YFV17D yellow fever vaccine. Specimen: PBMCs, either bulk or a sorted T-cell subset (CD4+, CD8+, memory, or dextramer-sorted; not recorded which), collected on the day of the yellow fever booster vaccination. The chain joins TRBV5-1 to TRBJ2-3, with 8 nucleotides matching TRBD1. This CDR3 reads CASSPGQGFKASSTDTQYF. The CDR3 DNA is TGCGCCAGCAGCCCAGGACAGGGTTTTAAAGCGTCTAGCACAGATACGCAGTATTTT.